This T cell receptor (beta chain) was identified in a study of CD8+ T cells in alopecia areata. Looking at the study overall: Patients in the treated group were given tofacitinib by mouth, 5 to 10 mg twice a day. Affected scalp percentage gauged treated patients' severity.

Sequencing used cDNA as its template, made by extracting RNA and reverse transcribing it. This table comes from immunoSEQ multiplex PCR, and its TCRdb copy is limited to in-frame clones, with some not included. Among a few hundred thousand clones listed, around 57% were seen once. The CDR3 runs to 13 residues. Germline values: CDR1 SEHNR, CDR2 FQNEAQ (reference sequence). The germline V and J ends were trimmed by 4 bases and 10 bases, with 14 bases remaining between them. Study-wide results and limits: Lesional tissue from the scalp (especially in alopecia totalis/universalis) showed higher clonality than normal scalp.

This clone turned up a few times. Its antigen is unidentified. Sample treatment: oral pan-JAK inhibitor, 5-10 mg twice daily. The sorting of PBMCs gave CD4+ and CD8+ T cells. The chain employs TRBV7-9 and TRBJ2-1; D is uncertain. This clonotype was obtained from a human donor with alopecia areata. The material sequenced was CD4+ T cells sorted from blood, taken at week 4, from a patient treated with tofacitinib. CDR3 sequence: CASSWATGNEQFF. The CDR3 DNA reads TGTGCCAGCAGCTGGGCGACTGGAAACGAGCAGTTCTTC.